The rows below give T cell receptor beta chains drawn from one sample of a study of beta chain features in type 1 diabetes. Here immunoSEQ multiplex PCR was the method, and the copy in TCRdb shows in-frame clones only, minus some. The data show under 900,000 clones, with roughly 17% seen just once and 0.023% held by the top ten. The specimen sequenced was naive CD4+ T cells from blood. The receptors stem from a young woman in good health. Both conserved end residues are part of each CDR3. A D gene is named only where the DNA matches it firmly. A clone size is listed for some rows: how often the clone was seen (once, few, many), or a class if it is expanded.

TRBJ2-1	TRBD2	few	15	TRBV11-3	TGTGCCAGCAGCCTTAGCGGGAGACTCTACAATGAGCAGTTCTTC	CASSLSGRLYNEQFF
TRBJ1-3	.	few	17	TRBV7-9	TGTGCCAGCAGCTTAGGTACAGTTCCAATCCTTGGAAACACCATATATTTT	CASSLGTVPILGNTIYF
TRBJ2-6	.	.	17	TRBV5-4	TGCGCCAGCAGCGCTACACAGGGATCCTCTGGGGCCAACGTCCTGACTTTC	CASSATQGSSGANVLTF
TRBJ2-3	TRBD1	few	15	TRBV7-9	TGTGCCAGCAGCTCCGGGACAGGAGGCACAGATACGCAGTATTTT	CASSSGTGGTDTQYF
TRBJ2-7	TRBD2	.	18	TRBV4-2	TGTGCCAGCAGCCGCCAGGCGGGATTAGCGGGGTCGGGAGGCGAGCAGTACTTC	CASSRQAGLAGSGGEQYF
TRBJ1-1	.	.	14	TRBV19	TGTGCCAGTACGGTGACAGGAATGAACACTGAAGCTTTCTTT	CASTVTGMNTEAFF
TRBJ1-5	TRBD1	.	18	TRBV4-2	TGTGCCAGCAGCCAAGACGAACTCTACAGGGGAGTCGGTCAGCCCCAGCATTTT	CASSQDELYRGVGQPQHF
TRBJ1-1	.	few	15	TRBV19	TGTGCCAGTTGCACAGCTGCGTCTCCAACACTGGAAGCTTTCTTT	CASCTAASPTLEAFF
TRBJ1-1	.	.	14	TRBV5-4	TGTGCCAGCAGCTTGGCAGGGCGTGGCACTGAAGCTTTCTTT	CASSLAGRGTEAFF
TRBJ2-2	TRBD2	few	14	TRBV19	TGTGCCAGTAGATTTAGCGGGACAACCGGGGAGCTGTTTTTT	CASRFSGTTGELFF
TRBJ1-3	.	few	16	TRBV14	TGTGCCAGCAGCCTCTGGACAGCCGGCTCTGGAAACACCATATATTTT	CASSLWTAGSGNTIYF
TRBJ2-1	.	few	13	TRBV5-1	TGCGCCAGCAGCTTAGCGACTAGCAATGAGCAGTTCTTC	CASSLATSNEQFF
TRBJ2-5	TRBD2	.	15	TRBV27	TGTGCCAGCAGTTTTCGAGCTACTAGCGCAGAGACCCAGTACTTC	CASSFRATSAETQYF
TRBJ2-7	.	.	13	TRBV14	TGTGCCAGCAGCCTCGAAAGGGGATACGAGCAGTACTTC	CASSLERGYEQYF
TRBJ2-3	.	few	16	TRBV7-9	TGTGCCAGCAGCTTAGTGGTCCACATTGACACAGATACGCAGTATTTT	CASSLVVHIDTDTQYF
TRBJ1-1	.	.	14	TRBV7-8	TGTGCCAGCAGCTCAGGGGCAGGTCGTCCTGAAGCTTTCTTT	CASSSGAGRPEAFF
TRBJ2-7	TRBD1	.	14	TRBV7-9	TGTGCCAGCAGCCCCGACAGGGCCCCCCACGAGCAGTACTTC	CASSPDRAPHEQYF